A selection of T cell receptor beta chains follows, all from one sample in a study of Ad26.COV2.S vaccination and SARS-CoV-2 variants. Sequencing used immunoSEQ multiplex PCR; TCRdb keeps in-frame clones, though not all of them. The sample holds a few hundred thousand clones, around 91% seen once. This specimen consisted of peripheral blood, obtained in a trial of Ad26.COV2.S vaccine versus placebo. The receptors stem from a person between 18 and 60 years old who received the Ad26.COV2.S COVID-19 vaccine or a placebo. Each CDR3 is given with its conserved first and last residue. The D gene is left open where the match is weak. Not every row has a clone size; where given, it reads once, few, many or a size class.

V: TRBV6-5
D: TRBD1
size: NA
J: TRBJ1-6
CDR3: CASSQTGYNSPLHF
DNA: TGTGCCAGCAGTCAGACAGGGTATAATTCACCCCTCCACTTT

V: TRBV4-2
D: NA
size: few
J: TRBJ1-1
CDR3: CASSQGRVNTEAFF
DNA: TGTGCCAGCAGCCAAGGGAGAGTGAACACTGAAGCTTTCTTT

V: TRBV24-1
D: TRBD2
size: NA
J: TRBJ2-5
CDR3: CATSDPQASGSTETQYF
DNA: TGTGCCACCAGTGATCCGCAGGCTAGCGGGAGCACGGAGACCCAGTACTTC

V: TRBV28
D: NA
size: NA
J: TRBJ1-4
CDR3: CASTYDVSEKLFF
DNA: TGTGCCAGCACCTATGACGTGTCTGAAAAACTGTTTTTT

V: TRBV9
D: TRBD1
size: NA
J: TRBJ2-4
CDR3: CASSVGQGRTIQYF
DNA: TGTGCCAGCAGCGTAGGACAGGGCCGGACCATTCAGTACTTC

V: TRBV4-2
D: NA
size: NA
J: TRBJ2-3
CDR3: CASSQAGGISTDTQYF
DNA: TGTGCCAGCAGCCAAGCAGGCGGGATTAGCACAGATACGCAGTATTTT

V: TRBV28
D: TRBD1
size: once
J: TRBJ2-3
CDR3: CASRVTGTGATDTQYF
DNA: TGTGCCAGCAGAGTTACCGGGACAGGGGCGACAGATACGCAGTATTTT

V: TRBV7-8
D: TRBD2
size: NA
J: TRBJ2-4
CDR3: CASSFRAGRPMGPFAKNIQYF
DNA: TGTGCCAGCAGCTTCAGAGCGGGGAGACCCATGGGTCCTTTTGCCAAAAACATTCAGTACTTC

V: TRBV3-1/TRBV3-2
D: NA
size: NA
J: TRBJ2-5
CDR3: CASSQDLGLSETQYF
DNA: TGTGCCAGCAGCCAAGATCTAGGATTATCGGAGACCCAGTACTTC

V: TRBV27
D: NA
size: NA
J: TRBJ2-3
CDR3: CASRTWGQDTQYF
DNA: TGTGCCAGCAGAACATGGGGGCAAGATACGCAGTATTTT

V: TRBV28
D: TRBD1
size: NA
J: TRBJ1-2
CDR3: CASSLRDRGFGGYTF
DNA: TGTGCCAGCAGTTTAAGGGACAGGGGGTTTGGCGGCTACACCTTC